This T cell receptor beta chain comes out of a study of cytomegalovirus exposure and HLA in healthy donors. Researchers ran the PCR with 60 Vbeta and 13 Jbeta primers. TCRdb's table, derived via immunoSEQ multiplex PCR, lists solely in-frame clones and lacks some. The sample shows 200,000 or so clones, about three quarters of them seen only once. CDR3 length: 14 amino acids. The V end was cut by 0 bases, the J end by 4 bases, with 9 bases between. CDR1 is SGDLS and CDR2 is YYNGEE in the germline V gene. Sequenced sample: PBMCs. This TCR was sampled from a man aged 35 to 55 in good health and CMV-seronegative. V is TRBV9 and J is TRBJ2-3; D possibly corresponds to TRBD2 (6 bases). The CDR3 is CASSVGDSSDTQYF. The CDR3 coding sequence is TGTGCCAGCAGCGTAGGGGACTCATCAGATACGCAGTATTTT.